This T cell receptor (beta chain) was documented in a study of blood T cells in healthy people across ages. Findings and caveats of the study: While age rose, TCR beta diversity per million T cells dropped in a roughly linear way. Leaving the PBMCs unsorted stopped any conclusive comparison of naive versus antigen-experienced cells.

With a J-beta primer mix and a sample-barcoded 5' primer, a second PCR ran about 7 to 11 cycles. MiXCR, run by TCRdb on the 5' RACE reads, gives a single entry per CDR3 protein. The data contain 950,000 to 1,200,000 distinct CDR3 sequences, roughly two fifths of them seen just once; the ten biggest clones take up about 12%. This CDR3 comprises 14 residues. Between the trimmed V and J ends, which lost 11 bases and 0 bases, there was a span of 14 bases. Germline V gene sequence: CDR1 MNHEY, CDR2 SVGAGI. This clonotype showed up many times. The antigen is not known. PBMCs numbering at least 6 million were isolated per sample.

Sequencing used blood. The sequence came from a man aged 18 to 29 in good health. V and J are TRBV6-5 and TRBJ2-1; possible D gene TRBD1, 5 bases. CDR3 nucleotides: TGTGCCTCTAGGGGCCCTAGCTCCTACAATGAGCAGTTCTTC. Translation: CASRGPSSYNEQFF.